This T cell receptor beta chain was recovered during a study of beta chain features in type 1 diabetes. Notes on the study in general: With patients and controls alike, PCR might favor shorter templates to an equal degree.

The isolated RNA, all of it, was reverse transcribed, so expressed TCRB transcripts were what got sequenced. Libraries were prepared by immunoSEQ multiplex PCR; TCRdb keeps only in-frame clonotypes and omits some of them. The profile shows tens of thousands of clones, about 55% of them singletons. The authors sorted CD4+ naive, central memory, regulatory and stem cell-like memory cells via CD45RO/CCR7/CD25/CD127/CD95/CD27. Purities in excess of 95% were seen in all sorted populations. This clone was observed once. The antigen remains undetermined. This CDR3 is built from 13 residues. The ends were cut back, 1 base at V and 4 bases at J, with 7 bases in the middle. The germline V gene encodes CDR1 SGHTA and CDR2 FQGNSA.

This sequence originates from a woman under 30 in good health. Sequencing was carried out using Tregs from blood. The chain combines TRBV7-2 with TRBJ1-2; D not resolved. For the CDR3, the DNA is TGTGCCAGCAGCTTAGGGCGGCCCTATGGCTACACCTTC. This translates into CASSLGRPYGYTF.